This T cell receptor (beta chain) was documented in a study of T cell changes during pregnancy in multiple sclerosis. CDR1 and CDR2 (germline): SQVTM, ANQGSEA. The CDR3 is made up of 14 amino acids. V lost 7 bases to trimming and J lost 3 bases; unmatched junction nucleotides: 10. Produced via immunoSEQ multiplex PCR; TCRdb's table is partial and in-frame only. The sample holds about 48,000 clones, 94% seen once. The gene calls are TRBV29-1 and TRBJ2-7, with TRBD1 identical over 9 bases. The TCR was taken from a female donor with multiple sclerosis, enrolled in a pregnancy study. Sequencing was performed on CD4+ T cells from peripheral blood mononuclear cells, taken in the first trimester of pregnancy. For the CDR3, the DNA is TGCAGCGCCCAGACCGGGACAGGGAACTACGAGCAGTACTTC. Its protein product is CSAQTGTGNYEQYF.